This T cell receptor beta chain appears in the sequencing data of a study of breast tumors, draining lymph nodes, adjacent tissues. This CDR3 comprises 14 residues. The junction had 12 bases not matched to a gene; V was cut back by 5 bases and J by 9 bases. CDR1 is GTSNPN, CDR2 SVGIG, per germline (reference sequence). The lymph nodes were axillary draining lymph nodes from breast cancer patients. TCRdb analysed the multiplex PCR reads with MiXCR anew, one entry per CDR3 protein. Of around 290,000 distinct CDR3 sequences listed, 30% to 35% were seen once; the top ten hold 0.85% to 1.3%. The gene calls are TRBV30 and TRBJ1-4; 7 nucleotides line up with TRBD1. This TCR was sampled from a female donor with breast cancer. Some clones in this sample may be carry-over from other donors' samples. Sequencing input: axillary lymph node tissue. The CDR3 sequence is CAWALRQGAKKLFF. The CDR3, as DNA: TGTGCCTGGGCCCTCAGACAGGGAGCTAAAAAACTGTTTTTT.